This T cell receptor (beta chain) was recorded in a study of T cell responses to AZD1222 COVID-19 vaccine. Trimming stripped 6 bases from V and 3 bases from J, with 9 bases between. The germline V gene encodes CDR1 SNHLY and CDR2 FYNNEI. The CDR3 is made up of 12 amino acids. Assay used: immunoSEQ multiplex PCR; TCRdb lists only in-frame clones, some missing. The sample contains roughly 130,000 clones, about 90% of which appear only once. Points on this clone: Its matching antigen is unknown. This sample also contains other DNA sequences that code for the same CDR3.

Whole-study results and caveats: At 160-218 and 743-854, vaccine-associated CD4 TCRs were dominant, and they spanned spike. Of spike-specific TCRs, nearly half reportedly target regions left unmutated in variants. Repertoire sampling happened only post peak T cell response. Among AZD1222 vaccinees, only six or seven were seropositive at baseline.

Source: peripheral blood, taken 28 days after the second dose of the MenACWY control vaccine. This TCR came from an adult who received the MenACWY meningococcal vaccine as a control. The chain employs TRBV2 and TRBJ2-7; D perhaps matches TRBD1 (6 bases). The CDR3 region has the DNA TGTGCCAGCAGCCTACAGGGCTACGAGCAGTACTTC. Translating it yields CASSLQGYEQYF.